This TCR beta chain was sequenced during a study of Ad26.COV2.S vaccination and SARS-CoV-2 variants. Study details: Ad26.COV2.S was injected intramuscularly once or twice, 56 days apart.

As to treatment: approximately 18 received Ad26.COV2.S at low or high dose, single or two shots; roughly five received placebo; per-sample allocation not given. Specimen acquisition occurred on day 63 following the initial vaccine or placebo injection. Note on this clone: Its antigen is not known.

Here immunoSEQ multiplex PCR was the method, and the copy in TCRdb shows in-frame clones only, minus some. The sample contains hundreds of thousands of clones, 90% of which appear only once. General observations from the study: Reports say spike-specific CD8+ and CD4+ T cell responses covered substantial breadth after vaccination.

The J segment lost 3 bases and the V segment lost 2 bases, leaving 6 bases of the junction unmatched. Germline V CDR1 and CDR2: SGHTA, FQGNSA. The CDR3 loop spans 15 amino acids. This specimen consisted of peripheral blood, obtained in a trial of Ad26.COV2.S vaccine versus placebo. This chain uses TRBV7-2 with TRBJ2-7; 8 bases agree with TRBD2. The receptor's source is a person between 18 and 65 years old who received the Ad26.COV2.S COVID-19 vaccine or a placebo. The CDR3 loop reads CASSLFALAVYEQYF. CDR3 bases: TGTGCCAGCAGCTTATTCGCACTAGCGGTCTACGAGCAGTACTTC.